This T cell receptor beta chain was observed in a study of cytomegalovirus exposure and HLA in healthy donors. Across the study: In an earlier analysis, around 100 million unique TCR beta sequences were found from 150 million to 200 million T cells. HLA-typed donors were the source of about 85 million unique TCRs, which an early data release held. Study results and limitations: A list of 164 TCR beta chains associated with cytomegalovirus was given. In a later analysis, TCR beta V- and J-gene trimming showed a link to a missense DCLRE1C variant.

On this clone: Its antigen is still unknown.

The CDR3 spans 14 residues. Trimming shortened V by 4 bases and J by 4 bases, and 12 bases separated the two germline ends. CDR1 and CDR2 from the germline V gene are SGHRS and YFSETQ. Primers for the PCR totalled 60 Vbeta and 13 Jbeta. The table came from immunoSEQ multiplex PCR; TCRdb's copy has only in-frame clones and leaves some out. The sample carries around 170,000 clones, more than 75% recorded once. V gene TRBV5-1 combines with J gene TRBJ1-5; D not resolved. The sample comprised PBMCs. The clonotype was recovered from a woman in her 30s in good health and CMV-seropositive. The CDR3, as DNA: TGCGCCAGCAGCATATCCGGTAGTAATCAGCCCCAGCATTTT. Amino acids: CASSISGSNQPQHF.